This T cell receptor (beta chain) is drawn from a study of T cell repertoires in cytomegalovirus infection (dated by TCRdb to the late 2010s). About the investigation overall: The peptide stimulations were aimed at well-studied HLA-B-restricted epitopes as well as recently identified HLA-C-restricted CMV epitopes, whose presentation resists viral immunomodulation. Because public TCR beta signatures pointed to carriage of CMV infection together with the matching HLA type, the HLA type of each donor mattered for the analysis. The full study reports these points: In both this cohort and an independent cohort of some 370 donors, the cumulative frequency of public TCR beta family members distinguished carriers of CMV infection plus the relevant HLA type. In the ex vivo response, HLA-C-restricted CMV-specific TCR beta clonotypes were dominant, and in two of eight donors the single most frequent clonotype came from this HLA-C-restricted group.

On this clonotype: Its antigen target is currently unknown. No much larger clone exists at a distance of one base, and base qualities are not known.

The treatment or condition label of this sample denotes: in vitro stimulation with specific CMV peptide epitopes to enrich CMV-specific T cells. This sample was sequenced with an Illumina HiSeq 1500. TCRdb reprocessed the public reads (quality trimming at Q25 with fastp, clone calling with MiXCR) and kept in-frame beta chains. Merged by CDR3 protein, the rows form single entries marked with the most common genes and DNA. The sample table holds tens of thousands of distinct CDR3 sequences, of which more than 15% were seen once. The ten largest clones add up to about 25% of the sample. The receptor was derived from a human donor in good health (CMV status not recorded). Some clones in this sample may be carry-over from other donors' samples. Here the sequenced sample was CD8+ T cells from cultured PBMCs, taken from culture after CMV antigen stimulation.

The CDR3 region: CASSLEPGSLYGYTF. In nucleotide form, the sequence is TGTGCCAGCAGCTTAGAGCCTGGGAGCCTCTATGGCTACACCTTC. The chain was built from TRBV7-8 and TRBJ1-2; the D gene is not confidently resolved. V is shortened by 1 base, J by 4 bases, and the region joining them spans 13 bases. CDR1 and CDR2 were assigned from the germline V gene as SGHVS and FQNEAQ. Including the terminal cysteine and phenylalanine, the CDR3 comprises 15 residues. Only CDR3 DNA is held: 45 bases, read in frame from base 1. Reference TRBV7-8 and TRBJ1-2 proteins supply the regions before and after the CDR3; the full variable domain is: GAGVSQSPRYKVAKRGQDVALRCDPISGHVSLFWYQQALGQGPEFLTYFQNEAQLDKSGLPSDRFFAERPEGSVSTLKIQRTQQEDSAVYLCASSLEPGSLYGYTFGSGTRLTVV.